The 25 T cell receptor beta chains below were found in one sample sequenced in a study of T cells after yellow fever vaccination. TCRdb reprocessed the 5' RACE reads with MiXCR, giving one entry per CDR3 protein. The sample carries 200,000 to 300,000 distinct CDR3 sequences, about 7% recorded once. The sequencing used CD4+ T cells sorted from PBMCs, collected 15 days after the yellow fever booster vaccination. All receptors come from a man aged 30 to 45 who received the YFV17D yellow fever vaccine.

This clonotype was observed a few times. The chain is built from TRBV20-1 and TRBJ2-7; D perhaps matches TRBD1 (6 bases). CDR3 length: 15 residues. Germline assignment: CDR1 DFQATT and CDR2 SNEGSKA (reference sequence). V gave up 3 bases and J gave up 1 base, with 16 bases separating them. CDR3 nucleotides: TGCAGTGCTAGGATTACAGGGCGAGGGTCCTACGAGCAGTACTTC. Residues: CSARITGRGSYEQYF.

This clonotype was observed a handful of times. The chain uses TRBV18 and TRBJ2-4; TRBD1 agrees at 9 bases. Trimming removed 6 bases from V and 3 bases from J; junction bases left unmatched: 12. This CDR3 has 17 residues. CDR1 is KGHSH, CDR2 LQKENI, per germline. The CDR3 DNA follows: TGTGCCAGCTCGGCACCGAACAGGGGGCAAGGCAAAAACATTCAGTACTTC. Protein sequence: CASSAPNRGQGKNIQYF.

Written as DNA, the CDR3 is TGTGCCACAGGCCGGGCGTACAATGAGCAGTTCTTC. This gives the protein CATGRAYNEQFF. The chain uses TRBV13 and TRBJ2-1; D not certain. V gave up 10 bases and J gave up 4 bases, with 11 bases separating them. Per germline, CDR1 PRHDT and CDR2 FYEKMQ (reference sequence). The CDR3 spans 12 residues.

In its sample, this clonotype was seen many times. This chain uses TRBV29-1 with TRBJ2-1, with 10 bases fitting TRBD1. Germline values: CDR1 SQVTM, CDR2 ANQGSEA. V trimming: 6 bases; J trimming: 5 bases; junction bases outside the gene matches: 7. CDR3 size: 14 residues. CDR3 bases: TGCAGCGTCACCGGGACAGGGGCCCACAATGAGCAGTTCTTC. It translates to CSVTGTGAHNEQFF.

The table lists this clonotype with many counts. V gene TRBV2 combines with J gene TRBJ2-3, with 8 bases that match TRBD2. With 11 bases clipped from V and 7 bases from J, the junction kept 2 bases outside the gene matches. Germline values: CDR1 SNHLY, CDR2 FYNNEI. The CDR3 consists of 10 residues. The CDR3 is CAAGGYTQYF. In nucleotides, the CDR3 is TGTGCCGCGGGAGGTTATACGCAGTATTTT.

The sample holds many counts of this clonotype. V and J are TRBV5-1 and TRBJ2-5; no clear D gene. Germline V gene sequence: CDR1 SGHRS, CDR2 YFSETQ. The CDR3 is 14 amino acids. V was pared by 2 bases and J by 3 bases, with 11 bases between. The CDR3 is CASSFLGGKETQYF. As DNA, the CDR3 is TGCGCCAGCAGCTTTCTCGGTGGGAAAGAGACCCAGTACTTC.

The CDR3 reads CASSLDSATYNEQFF. The CDR3 DNA reads TGCGCCAGCAGCTTAGACAGCGCTACCTACAATGAGCAGTTCTTC. The V and J genes are TRBV5-1 and TRBJ2-1, with D maybe TRBD1 (5 bases). Per germline, CDR1 SGHRS and CDR2 YFSETQ. V lost 2 bases and J 2 bases, leaving 11 bases between the germline ends. This CDR3 comprises 15 residues.

The V call is TRBV11-2, the J call TRBJ1-1; TRBD1 aligns across 7 bases. Germline lookup yields CDR1 SGHAT and CDR2 FQNNGV. The J segment lost 1 base and the V segment lost 2 bases, leaving 4 bases of the junction unmatched. This CDR3 comprises 15 residues. The CDR3 bases are TGTGCCAGCAGCTTAACGACAGGGACGAACACTGAAGCTTTCTTT. This codes for CASSLTTGTNTEAFF.

Many counts were recorded for this clonotype. The chain has TRBV7-2 and TRBJ2-1; no definite D call. The germline CDR1 and CDR2 sequences are SGHTA and FQGNSA. The CDR3 length is 15 residues. Trimming removed 5 bases at V and 4 bases at J, with 15 bases between. CDR3: CASSASRSAYNEQFF. DNA for the CDR3: TGTGCCAGCAGCGCTTCGCGGTCGGCTTACAATGAGCAGTTCTTC.

This clonotype has just a few counts. V and J are TRBV7-9 and TRBJ1-2; D may be TRBD1 (5 bases). The V end lost 7 bases, the J end lost 3 bases, and 24 bases lay between the germline ends. Germline lookup yields CDR1 SEHNR and CDR2 FQNEAQ (reference sequence). The CDR3 consists of 17 residues. The CDR3 bases are TGTGCCAGCACCAACTTAGGGGACCCCCCGCAAGACTATGGCTACACCTTC. The encoded protein is CASTNLGDPPQDYGYTF.

This clonotype has at least ten counts. This rearrangement joins TRBV29-1 to TRBJ2-7; D might be TRBD2 (6 bases). CDR1 is SQVTM, CDR2 ANQGSEA, per germline. The V gene lost 6 bases and the J gene lost 5 bases, with 14 bases spanning the gap. CDR3 size: 12 residues. The CDR3 DNA sequence: TGCAGCGTGTCCGGGGCGGGGAACGAGCAGTACTTC. Its translation: CSVSGAGNEQYF.

J is TRBJ2-3 and V is TRBV5-5, with 11 bases fitting TRBD2. The CDR3 sequence is 17 residues long. CDR1 is SGHKS and CDR2 is YYEKEE in the germline V gene (reference sequence). The V and J ends lost 4 bases and 0 bases, in that order; junction bases with no gene match: 7. In nucleotides, the CDR3 is TGTGCCAGCAGCCCTGGGACTAGCGGTTCTAGCACAGATACGCAGTATTTT. Amino acids: CASSPGTSGSSTDTQYF.

V is TRBV23-1 and J is TRBJ2-1; TRBD2 matches at 10 bases. TRBV23-1 is annotated as an ORF whose role is uncertain. V dropped 6 bases and J dropped 9; count of bases not matched to a gene: 11. This CDR3 is built from 15 residues. CDR3 sequence: CASRGGLAGATEQFF. The CDR3 DNA reads TGCGCCAGCAGGGGGGGCCTAGCGGGAGCTACTGAGCAGTTCTTC.

This clonotype was detected many times. CDR3: CSARLGQGGETQYF. The CDR3 DNA sequence: TGCAGTGCTAGACTCGGACAGGGAGGAGAGACCCAGTACTTC. The J gene is TRBJ2-5, the V gene TRBV20-1; TRBD1 aligns across 8 bases. Germline CDR1 reads DFQATT; CDR2 reads SNEGSKA (reference sequence). Unmatched junction bases numbered 6, after V lost 2 bases and J lost 4 bases. The CDR3 sequence is 14 residues long.

At least ten counts were recorded for this clonotype. The chain carries TRBV18 and TRBJ1-1; the D is unclear. This CDR3 is 15 amino acids long. Trimming stripped 0 bases from V and 0 bases from J, with 8 bases between. CDR1 KGHSH and CDR2 LQKENI come from the germline V gene. CDR3 in amino acids: CASSPPVTVNTEAFF. The CDR3, as DNA: TGTGCCAGCTCACCACCGGTGACGGTGAACACTGAAGCTTTCTTT.

This chain uses TRBV19 with TRBJ1-2; perhaps TRBD1 as D (5 bases). The CDR3 sequence is 15 residues long. The V end was cut by 8 bases, the J end by 2 bases, with 18 bases between. The germline CDR1 and CDR2 sequences are LNHDA and SQIVND (reference sequence). CDR3 sequence (DNA): TGTGCCAGTTCCGGGTCCTCAAAGGGGAACTATGGCTACACCTTC. Its protein is CASSGSSKGNYGYTF. Supplemented by reference TRBV19 and TRBJ1-2, the full variable domain reads DGGITQSPKYLFRKEGQNVTLSCEQNLNHDAMYWYRQDPGQGLRLIYYSQIVNDFQKGDIAEGYSVSREKKESFPLTVTSAQKNPTAFYLCASSGSSKGNYGYTFGSGTRLTVV.

J is TRBJ2-2 and V is TRBV6-2 or TRBV6-3; 8 positions agree with TRBD1. There are 14 residues in the CDR3. The germline V gene has CDR1 MNHEY and CDR2 SVGEGT. With 6 bases clipped from V and 7 bases from J, the junction kept 7 bases outside the gene matches. CDR3 region: CASRTWTGIGELFF. The CDR3 nucleotides are TGTGCCAGCAGAACATGGACAGGGATCGGGGAGCTGTTTTTT.

V gene TRBV29-1 combines with J gene TRBJ2-7; D is tentatively TRBD1 or TRBD2 (5 bases each). The CDR3 is 11 residues long. From germline, CDR1 is SQVTM and CDR2 ANQGSEA. V lost 6 bases and J lost 8, with 14 bases in between. CDR3 residues: CSVGVGLQQYF. CDR3 DNA sequence: TGCAGCGTGGGGGTTGGGCTACAGCAGTACTTC.

This clonotype was picked up a small number of times. V gene TRBV3-1 combines with J gene TRBJ1-1; D uncertain. Germline-derived CDR1 and CDR2 are LGHDT and YNNKEL (reference sequence). Trimming left V 2 bases short and J 0 bases short, with 10 bases between. The length of the CDR3 is 15 residues. As DNA, the CDR3 is TGTGCCAGCAGCCAATTGTATCTAATGAACACTGAAGCTTTCTTT. Amino acid sequence: CASSQLYLMNTEAFF.

This clonotype appeared many times. This chain links TRBV18 with TRBJ2-7; 7 nucleotides align to TRBD1. There are 17 residues in the CDR3. The V segment lost 3 bases and the J segment 6 bases; nucleotides outside the gene matches: 17. Germline assignment: CDR1 KGHSH and CDR2 LQKENI. The CDR3 sequence is CASSPARTKGALFEQYF. The DNA of the CDR3 is TGTGCCAGCTCACCTGCTCGGACAAAGGGGGCTTTATTCGAGCAGTACTTC.

In its sample, this clonotype was seen a few times. The chain couples TRBV6-5 to TRBJ1-2; D may be TRBD1 (5 bases). Trimming removed 2 bases at V and 8 bases at J, with 12 bases between. The CDR3 extends over 13 amino acids. Germline CDR1 reads MNHEY; CDR2 reads SVGAGI. For the CDR3, the DNA is TGTGCCAGCAGTTACCCGCAGGGTAGAGGCTACACCTTC. This sequence encodes CASSYPQGRGYTF.

This clonotype was picked up many times. The rearrangement uses TRBV15 and TRBJ1-5, with 7 positions matching TRBD1. In germline, CDR1 is LNHNV, CDR2 YYDKDF (reference sequence). The CDR3 is 14 amino acids. Trimming at V came to 3 bases and at J to 6 bases, leaving 5 bases not matched to a gene. In DNA form, the CDR3 reads TGTGCCACCAGCAGCCAGGGGGGGAGTCAGCCCCAGCATTTT. This translates into CATSSQGGSQPQHF.

This clonotype appeared many times. The V call is TRBV19, the J call TRBJ1-1; D is possibly TRBD1 (5 bases). Germline V gene sequence: CDR1 LNHDA, CDR2 SQIVND (reference sequence). The length of the CDR3 is 14 residues. Trimming stripped 3 bases from V and 0 bases from J, with 8 bases between. In DNA, the CDR3 is TGTGCCAGTAGTATCAGCAGGGTGAACACTGAAGCTTTCTTT. Encoded protein: CASSISRVNTEAFF.

This clonotype was detected only a few times. The chain employs TRBV7-9 and TRBJ2-1; D is unresolved. Trimming pared 1 base from V and 3 bases from J, leaving 10 bases between. This CDR3 has 15 amino acids. Per the germline V gene, CDR1 is SEHNR and CDR2 is FQNEAQ (reference sequence). The CDR3 region is CASSLVRGFYNEQFF. CDR3 DNA sequence: TGTGCCAGCAGCTTAGTACGAGGTTTCTACAATGAGCAGTTCTTC. Full variable domain (rest looked up from reference TRBV7-9 and TRBJ2-1): DTGVSQNPRHKITKRGQNVTFRCDPISEHNRLYWYRQTLGQGPEFLTYFQNEAQLEKSRLLSDRFSAERPKGSFSTLEIQRTEQGDSAMYLCASSLVRGFYNEQFFGPGTRLTVL.

This clonotype was seen a few times. The chain's CDR3 is CASSGPSGSQDNEQFF. The CDR3 nucleotides are TGTGCCAGCAGCGGGCCTAGCGGGAGCCAGGACAATGAGCAGTTCTTC. The rearrangement joins TRBV9 to TRBJ2-1; 10 bases line up with TRBD2. J lost 5 bases, V lost 3 bases, and 8 bases had no gene match. CDR1 and CDR2 (germline): SGDLS, YYNGEE. The CDR3 sequence is 16 residues long. Full variable domain (outside the CDR3, taken from reference TRBV9 and TRBJ2-1): DSGVTQTPKHLITATGQRVTLRCSPRSGDLSVYWYQQSLDQGLQFLIQYYNGEERAKGNILERFSAQQFPDLHSELNLSSLELGDSALYFCASSGPSGSQDNEQFFGPGTRLTVL.